This paragraph covers one T cell receptor beta chain sequence. TCRdb passed the 5' RACE reads through MiXCR, listing each CDR3 protein once. The table includes 500,000 to 600,000 distinct CDR3 sequences, roughly a fifth detected once. The sample comes from a study of identical twins. Germline V gives CDR1 SGHRS, CDR2 YFSETQ. The junction had 4 bases not matched to a gene; V was cut back by 6 bases and J by 3 bases. This CDR3 region has 14 residues. In addition, the sample was reused for a study of T cells expressing NK-cell markers. That report adds: The leading position in the CD3+CD56-NKG2C+ fraction of a handful of donors also went to these clonotypes.

Sequenced: CD4+ T cells sorted from blood. V is TRBV5-1 and J is TRBJ2-1, with 9 nucleotides matching TRBD2. The clonotype originates from a woman aged 18-29 years in good health. In DNA form, the CDR3 reads TGCGCCAGCACGGTAGCGGGAGACTACAATGAGCAGTTCTTC. It codes for CASTVAGDYNEQFF.